This T cell receptor beta chain was observed in a study of blood T cell repertoires in COVID-19. Germline CDR1 reads MGHRA; CDR2 reads YSYEKL. The CDR3 is made up of 15 amino acids. Trimming took off 5 bases at V and 5 bases at J, with 18 bases between the two ends. Profiled with immunoSEQ multiplex PCR; TCRdb holds only in-frame clones, not every one. The table lists over 300,000 clones, around nine tenths of them singletons. Cohort assignment relied on participant-reported clinical history. This receptor was obtained from a woman aged 25-40 years who had recovered from COVID-19. The sequenced sample was PBMCs or T cells enriched from blood (not recorded which). This chain links TRBV4-1 with TRBJ1-1; D is perhaps TRBD1 (5 bases). In DNA form, the CDR3 reads TGCGCCAGCAGCTGGACCCTAAGGGGCGAAACTGAAGCTTTCTTT. Encoded protein: CASSWTLRGETEAFF.